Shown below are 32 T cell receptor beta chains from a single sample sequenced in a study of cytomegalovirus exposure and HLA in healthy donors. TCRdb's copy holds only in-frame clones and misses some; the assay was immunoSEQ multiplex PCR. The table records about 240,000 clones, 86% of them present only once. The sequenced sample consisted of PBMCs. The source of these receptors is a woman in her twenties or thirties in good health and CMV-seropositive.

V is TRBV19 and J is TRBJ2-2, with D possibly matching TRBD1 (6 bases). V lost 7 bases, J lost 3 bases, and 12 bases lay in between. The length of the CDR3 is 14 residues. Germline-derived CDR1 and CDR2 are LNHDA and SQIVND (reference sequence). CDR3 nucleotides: TGTGCCAGTACCGGGACACCCTACACCGGGGAGCTGTTTTTT. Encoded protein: CASTGTPYTGELFF. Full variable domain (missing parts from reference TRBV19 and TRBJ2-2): DGGITQSPKYLFRKEGQNVTLSCEQNLNHDAMYWYRQDPGQGLRLIYYSQIVNDFQKGDIAEGYSVSREKKESFPLTVTSAQKNPTAFYLCASTGTPYTGELFFGEGSRLTVL.

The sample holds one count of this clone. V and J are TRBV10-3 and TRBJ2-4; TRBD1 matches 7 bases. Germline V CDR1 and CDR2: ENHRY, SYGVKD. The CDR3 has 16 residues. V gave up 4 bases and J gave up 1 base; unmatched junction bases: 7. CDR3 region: CAISAEGASAKNIQYF. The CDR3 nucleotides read TGTGCCATCAGTGCCGAGGGGGCGAGCGCCAAAAACATTCAGTACTTC.

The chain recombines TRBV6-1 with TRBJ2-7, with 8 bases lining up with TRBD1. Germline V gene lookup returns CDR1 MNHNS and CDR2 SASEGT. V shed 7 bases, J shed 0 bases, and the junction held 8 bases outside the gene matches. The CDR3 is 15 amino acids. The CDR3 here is CASTKDRADSYEQYF. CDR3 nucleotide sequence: TGTGCCAGCACAAAGGACAGGGCGGACTCCTACGAGCAGTACTTC.

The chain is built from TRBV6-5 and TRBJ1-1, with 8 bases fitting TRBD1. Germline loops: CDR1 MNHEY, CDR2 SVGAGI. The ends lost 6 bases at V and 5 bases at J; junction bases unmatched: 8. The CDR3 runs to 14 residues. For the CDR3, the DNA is TGTGCCAGCAGCCGACGGACAGGGCAAACTGAAGCTTTCTTT. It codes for CASSRRTGQTEAFF.

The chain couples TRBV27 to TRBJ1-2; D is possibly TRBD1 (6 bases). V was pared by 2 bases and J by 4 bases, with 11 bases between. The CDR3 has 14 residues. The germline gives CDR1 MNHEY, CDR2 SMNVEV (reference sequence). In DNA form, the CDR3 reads TGTGCCAGCAGTTTACGAGGGGGTGCCTATGGCTACACCTTC. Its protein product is CASSLRGGAYGYTF.

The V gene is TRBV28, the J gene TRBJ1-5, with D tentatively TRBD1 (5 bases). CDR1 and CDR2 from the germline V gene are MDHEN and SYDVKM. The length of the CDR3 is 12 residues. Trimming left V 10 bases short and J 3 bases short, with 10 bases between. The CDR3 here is CATTGNNQPQHF. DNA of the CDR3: TGTGCCACCACAGGTAACAATCAGCCCCAGCATTTT.

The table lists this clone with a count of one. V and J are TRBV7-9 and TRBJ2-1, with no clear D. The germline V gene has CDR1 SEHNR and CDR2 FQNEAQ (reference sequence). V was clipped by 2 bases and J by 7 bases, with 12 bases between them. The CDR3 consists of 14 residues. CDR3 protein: CASSLSRYINEQFF. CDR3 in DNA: TGTGCCAGCAGCTTATCGCGGTATATAAATGAGCAGTTCTTC.

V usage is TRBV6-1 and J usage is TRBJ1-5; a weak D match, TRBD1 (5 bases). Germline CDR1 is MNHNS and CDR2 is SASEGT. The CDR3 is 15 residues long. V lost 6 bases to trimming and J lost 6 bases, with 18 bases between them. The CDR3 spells CASRTGTGVAQPQHF. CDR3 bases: TGTGCCAGCAGAACCGGGACTGGGGTGGCTCAGCCCCAGCATTTT.

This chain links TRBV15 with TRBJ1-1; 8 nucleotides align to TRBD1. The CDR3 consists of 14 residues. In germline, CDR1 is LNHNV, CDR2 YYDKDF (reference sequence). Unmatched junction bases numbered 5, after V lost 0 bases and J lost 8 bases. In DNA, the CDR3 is TGTGCCACCAGCAGAGAGATCGGGACAGGCGAAGCTTTCTTT. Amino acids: CATSREIGTGEAFF.

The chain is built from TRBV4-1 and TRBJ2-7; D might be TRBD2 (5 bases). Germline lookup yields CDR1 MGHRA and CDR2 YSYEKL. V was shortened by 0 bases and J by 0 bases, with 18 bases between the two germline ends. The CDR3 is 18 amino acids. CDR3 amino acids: CASSQDTGSSVSSYEQYF. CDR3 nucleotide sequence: TGCGCCAGCAGCCAAGATACGGGGTCGAGCGTTAGCTCCTACGAGCAGTACTTC.

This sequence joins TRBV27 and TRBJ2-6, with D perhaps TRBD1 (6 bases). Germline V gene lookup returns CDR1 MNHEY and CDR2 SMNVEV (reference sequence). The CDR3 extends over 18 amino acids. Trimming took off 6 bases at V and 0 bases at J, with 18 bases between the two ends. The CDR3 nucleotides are TGTGCCAGCAGCCGACGCGCAAACAGGGACTCTGGGGCCAACGTCCTGACTTTC. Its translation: CASSRRANRDSGANVLTF.

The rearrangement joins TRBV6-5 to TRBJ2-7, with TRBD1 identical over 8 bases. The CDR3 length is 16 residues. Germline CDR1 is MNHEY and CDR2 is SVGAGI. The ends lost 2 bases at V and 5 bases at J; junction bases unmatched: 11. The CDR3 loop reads CASSYVGQGNSNEQYF. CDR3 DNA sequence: TGTGCCAGCAGTTACGTCGGACAGGGTAACTCTAACGAGCAGTACTTC.

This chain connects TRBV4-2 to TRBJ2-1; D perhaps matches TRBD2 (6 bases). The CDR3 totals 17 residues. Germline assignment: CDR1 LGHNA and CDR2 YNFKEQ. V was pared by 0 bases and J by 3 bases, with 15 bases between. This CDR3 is CASSQERTGLLYNEQFF. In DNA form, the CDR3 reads TGTGCCAGCAGCCAAGAAAGAACGGGACTCCTCTACAATGAGCAGTTCTTC.

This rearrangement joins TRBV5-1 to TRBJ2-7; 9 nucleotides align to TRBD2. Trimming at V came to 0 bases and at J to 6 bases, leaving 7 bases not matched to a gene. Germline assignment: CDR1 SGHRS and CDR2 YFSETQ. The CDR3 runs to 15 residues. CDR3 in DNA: TGCGCCAGCAGCTTGGCCCGGGGACTAGCTGGCGAGCAGTACTTC. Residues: CASSLARGLAGEQYF.

Written as DNA, the CDR3 is TGTGCCAGCGGGGCTACAGGGGGCAACACTGAAGCTTTCTTT. Its translation is CASGATGGNTEAFF. The chain is built from TRBV2 and TRBJ1-1; 9 bases match TRBD1. CDR3 length: 14 amino acids. Germline CDR1 SNHLY, CDR2 FYNNEI. With 8 bases clipped from V and 2 bases from J, the junction kept 6 bases outside the gene matches.

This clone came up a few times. CDR3 amino acids: CASSLESRTGAHYGYTF. The CDR3 DNA reads TGTGCCAGCAGCTTAGAAAGCCGGACAGGGGCCCACTATGGCTACACCTTC. The chain has TRBV7-2 and TRBJ1-2; TRBD1 matches at 9 bases. Germline V gives CDR1 SGHTA, CDR2 FQGNSA. V lost 1 base to trimming and J lost 3 bases; unmatched junction nucleotides: 9. The CDR3 runs to 17 residues.

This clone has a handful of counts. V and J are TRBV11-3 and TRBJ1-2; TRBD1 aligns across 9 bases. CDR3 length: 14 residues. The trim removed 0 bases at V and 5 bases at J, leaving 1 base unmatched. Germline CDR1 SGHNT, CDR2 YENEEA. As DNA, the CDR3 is TGTGCCAGCAGCTTAGAGGGACAGGGATATGGCTACACCTTC. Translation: CASSLEGQGYGYTF.

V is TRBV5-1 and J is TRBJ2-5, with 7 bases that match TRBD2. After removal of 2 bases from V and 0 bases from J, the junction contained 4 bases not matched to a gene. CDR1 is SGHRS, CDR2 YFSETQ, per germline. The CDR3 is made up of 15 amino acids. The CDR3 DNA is TGCGCCAGCAGCTTTAGAGGGAGGGACCAAGAGACCCAGTACTTC. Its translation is CASSFRGRDQETQYF. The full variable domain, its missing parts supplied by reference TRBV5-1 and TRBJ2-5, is KAGVTQTPRYLIKTRGQQVTLSCSPISGHRSVSWYQQTPGQGLQFLFEYFSETQRNKGNFPGRFSGRQFSNSRSEMNVSTLELGDSALYLCASSFRGRDQETQYFGPGTRLLVL.

CDR3 nucleotides: TGCGCCAGCAGCTTAGCAGCTGGGGGCGGAAACACCATATATTTT. Encoded protein: CASSLAAGGGNTIYF. The chain is built from TRBV5-1 and TRBJ1-3, with D perhaps matching TRBD1 (6 bases). The V and J ends lost 2 bases and 4 bases respectively, with 13 bases between them. The CDR3 covers 15 residues. Germline values: CDR1 SGHRS, CDR2 YFSETQ. The whole variable domain, remainder taken from reference TRBV5-1 and TRBJ1-3, is KAGVTQTPRYLIKTRGQQVTLSCSPISGHRSVSWYQQTPGQGLQFLFEYFSETQRNKGNFPGRFSGRQFSNSRSEMNVSTLELGDSALYLCASSLAAGGGNTIYFGEGSWLTVV.

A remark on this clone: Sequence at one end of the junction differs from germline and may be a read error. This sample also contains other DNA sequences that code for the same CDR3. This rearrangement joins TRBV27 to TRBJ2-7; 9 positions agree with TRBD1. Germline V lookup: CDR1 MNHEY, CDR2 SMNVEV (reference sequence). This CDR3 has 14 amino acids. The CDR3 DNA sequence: TGTGCCAGCAGGGACGACAGGGGGACTTACGAGCAGTACTTT. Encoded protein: CASRDDRGTYEQYF.

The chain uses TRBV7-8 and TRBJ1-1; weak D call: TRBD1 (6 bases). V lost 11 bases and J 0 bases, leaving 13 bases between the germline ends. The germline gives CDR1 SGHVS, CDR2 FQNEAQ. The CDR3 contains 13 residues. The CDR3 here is CAGSGHLNTEAFF. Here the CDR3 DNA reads TGTGCCGGATCGGGACACCTGAACACTGAAGCTTTCTTT.

CDR3 in amino acids: CASTRGGMNTEAFF. CDR3 DNA: TGTGCCAGCACCCGGGGGGGCATGAACACTGAAGCTTTCTTT. This chain uses TRBV27 with TRBJ1-1; D might be TRBD1 (6 bases). Germline assignment: CDR1 MNHEY and CDR2 SMNVEV (reference sequence). CDR3 length equals 14 residues. V lost 7 bases, J lost 0 bases, and 12 bases lay in between.

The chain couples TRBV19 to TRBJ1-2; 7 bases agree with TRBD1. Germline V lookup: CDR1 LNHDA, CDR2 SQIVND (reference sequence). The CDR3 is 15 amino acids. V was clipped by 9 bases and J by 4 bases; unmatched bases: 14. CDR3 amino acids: CARIKRQGDLYGYTF. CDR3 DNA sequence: TGTGCCAGGATTAAAAGACAGGGTGATCTCTATGGCTACACCTTC. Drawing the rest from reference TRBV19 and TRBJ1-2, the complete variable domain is DGGITQSPKYLFRKEGQNVTLSCEQNLNHDAMYWYRQDPGQGLRLIYYSQIVNDFQKGDIAEGYSVSREKKESFPLTVTSAQKNPTAFYLCARIKRQGDLYGYTFGSGTRLTVV.

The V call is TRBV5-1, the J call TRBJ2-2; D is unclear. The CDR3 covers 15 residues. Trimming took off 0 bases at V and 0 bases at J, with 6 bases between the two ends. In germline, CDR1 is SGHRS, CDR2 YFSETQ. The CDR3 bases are TGCGCCAGCAGCTTGGCCCTTTCGAACACCGGGGAGCTGTTTTTT. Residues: CASSLALSNTGELFF.

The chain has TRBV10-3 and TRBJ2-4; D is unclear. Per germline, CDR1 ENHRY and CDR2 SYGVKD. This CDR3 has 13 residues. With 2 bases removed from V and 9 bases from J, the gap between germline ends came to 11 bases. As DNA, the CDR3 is TGTGCCATCAGTGAGATGGTAGATAGCATTCAGTACTTC. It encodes CAISEMVDSIQYF.

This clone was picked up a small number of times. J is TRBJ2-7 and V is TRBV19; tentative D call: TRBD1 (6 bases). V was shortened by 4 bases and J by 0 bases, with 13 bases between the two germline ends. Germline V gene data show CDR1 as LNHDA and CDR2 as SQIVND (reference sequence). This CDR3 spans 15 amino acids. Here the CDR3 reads CASSTNGQYSYEQYF. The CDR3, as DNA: TGTGCCAGTAGTACGAACGGACAGTACTCCTACGAGCAGTACTTC. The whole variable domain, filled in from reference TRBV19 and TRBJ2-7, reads DGGITQSPKYLFRKEGQNVTLSCEQNLNHDAMYWYRQDPGQGLRLIYYSQIVNDFQKGDIAEGYSVSREKKESFPLTVTSAQKNPTAFYLCASSTNGQYSYEQYFGPGTRLTVT.

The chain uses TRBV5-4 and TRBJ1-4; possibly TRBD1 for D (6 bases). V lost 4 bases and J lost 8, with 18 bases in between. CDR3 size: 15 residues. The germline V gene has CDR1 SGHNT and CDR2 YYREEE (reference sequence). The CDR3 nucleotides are TGTGCCAGCAGCCGAACAGGGCTAGGAAACGAAAAACTGTTTTTT. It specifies CASSRTGLGNEKLFF.

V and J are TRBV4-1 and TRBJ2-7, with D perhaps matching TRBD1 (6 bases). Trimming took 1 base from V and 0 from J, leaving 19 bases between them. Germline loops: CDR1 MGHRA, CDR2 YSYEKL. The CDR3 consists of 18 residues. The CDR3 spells CASSQGLLKRQDSYEQYF. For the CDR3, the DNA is TGCGCCAGCAGCCAAGGGCTACTCAAAAGACAGGACTCCTACGAGCAGTACTTC.

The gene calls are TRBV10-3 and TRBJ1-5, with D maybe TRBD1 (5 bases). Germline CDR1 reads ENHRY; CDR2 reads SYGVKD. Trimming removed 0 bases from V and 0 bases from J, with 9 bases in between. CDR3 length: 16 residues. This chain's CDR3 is CAISESGGYSNQPQHF. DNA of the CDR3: TGTGCCATCAGTGAGTCGGGGGGTTATAGCAATCAGCCCCAGCATTTT.

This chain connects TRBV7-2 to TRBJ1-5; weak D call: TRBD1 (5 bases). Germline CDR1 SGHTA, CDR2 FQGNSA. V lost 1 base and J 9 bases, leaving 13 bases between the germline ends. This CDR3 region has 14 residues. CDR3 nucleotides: TGTGCCAGCAGCTTAGGTACCCTGGGGGGGCCCCAGCATTTT. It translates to CASSLGTLGGPQHF.

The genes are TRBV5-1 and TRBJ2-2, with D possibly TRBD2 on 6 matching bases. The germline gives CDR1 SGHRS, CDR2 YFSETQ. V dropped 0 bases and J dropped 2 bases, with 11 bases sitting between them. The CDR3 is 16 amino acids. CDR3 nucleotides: TGCGCCAGCAGCTTGGTCCCGGGAGCCAACACCGGGGAGCTGTTTTTT. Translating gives CASSLVPGANTGELFF.

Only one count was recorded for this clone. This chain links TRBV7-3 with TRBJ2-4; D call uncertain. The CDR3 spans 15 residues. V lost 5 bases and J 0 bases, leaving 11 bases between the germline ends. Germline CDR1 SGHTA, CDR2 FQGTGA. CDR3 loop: CASSHQPGAKNIQYF. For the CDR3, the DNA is TGTGCCAGCAGCCATCAACCGGGAGCCAAAAACATTCAGTACTTC.